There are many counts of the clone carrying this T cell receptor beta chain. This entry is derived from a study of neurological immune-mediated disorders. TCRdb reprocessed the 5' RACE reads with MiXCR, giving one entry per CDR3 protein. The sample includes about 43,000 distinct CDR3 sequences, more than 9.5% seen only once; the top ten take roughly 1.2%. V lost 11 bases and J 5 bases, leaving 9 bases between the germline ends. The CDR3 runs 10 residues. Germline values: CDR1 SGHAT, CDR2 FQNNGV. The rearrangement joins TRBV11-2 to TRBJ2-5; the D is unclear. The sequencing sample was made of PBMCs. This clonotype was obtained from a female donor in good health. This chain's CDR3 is CAGTAETQYF. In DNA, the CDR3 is TGTGCCGGAACCGCGGAGACCCAGTACTTC.